The 24 T cell receptor beta chains given below trace back to one sample, sequenced in a study of response to subunit inactivated influenza vaccine. TCRdb redid the calling of the RT-PCR reads with MiXCR, one entry per CDR3 protein. The data contain 300,000 to 350,000 distinct CDR3 sequences, over 20% of them seen just once; the ten biggest clones take up about a tenth. Here the sequenced sample was PBMCs from blood, taken about 19 months after vaccination. These receptors were obtained from a man aged 50 to 69 who received an inactivated influenza vaccine.

The rearrangement joins TRBV14 to TRBJ1-1, with 7 bases identical to TRBD1. The V gene's germline CDR1 is SGHDN and CDR2 FVKESK. Trimming removed 0 bases from V and 1 base from J; junction bases left unmatched: 14. This CDR3 has 19 residues. Here the CDR3 reads CASSQDRGQFIGWNTEAFF. CDR3 DNA: TGTGCCAGCAGCCAAGATAGGGGACAGTTTATTGGATGGAACACTGAAGCTTTCTTT.

There are a few counts of this clonotype. J is TRBJ1-1 and V is TRBV7-2, with TRBD1 as a possible D gene (5 bases). In germline, CDR1 is SGHTA, CDR2 FQGNSA. The CDR3 consists of 14 residues. V lost 5 bases and J 0 bases, leaving 10 bases between the germline ends. The CDR3 here is CASSRTRMNTEAFF. The CDR3 coding sequence is TGTGCCAGCAGCAGGACACGCATGAACACTGAAGCTTTCTTT.

This chain connects TRBV12-3 or TRBV12-4 to TRBJ1-3; no firm D call. The CDR3 covers 15 residues. The ends were cut back, 7 bases at V and 0 bases at J, with 13 bases in the middle. The CDR3 DNA sequence: TGTGCCAGCACCCGCGGGAGTCGCTCTGGAAACACCATATATTTT. Translating it yields CASTRGSRSGNTIYF.

The V gene is TRBV12-3 or TRBV12-4, the J gene TRBJ2-7; D call uncertain. The V end lost 1 base, the J end lost 3 bases, and 13 bases lay between the germline ends. The CDR3 extends over 15 amino acids. CDR3 nucleotide sequence: TGTGCCAGCAGTTTAGAAGCCAGCCTGAGCTACGAGCAGTACTTC. Translated: CASSLEASLSYEQYF.

The gene calls are TRBV6-5 and TRBJ1-5; TRBD1 agrees at 8 bases. The CDR3 sequence is 15 residues long. The ends lost 4 bases at V and 4 bases at J; junction bases unmatched: 6. Germline CDR1 reads MNHEY; CDR2 reads SVGAGI. This chain's CDR3 is CASSFHQGANQPQHF. CDR3 nucleotide sequence: TGTGCCAGCAGTTTTCACCAGGGGGCTAATCAGCCCCAGCATTTT.

This clonotype was seen only a few times. This rearrangement joins TRBV3-1 to TRBJ2-7; 7 nucleotides match TRBD2. The CDR3 covers 14 residues. The ends lost 2 bases at V and 3 bases at J; junction bases unmatched: 4. The germline gives CDR1 LGHDT, CDR2 YNNKEL (reference sequence). CDR3 sequence: CASSQSASGYEQYF. The CDR3 nucleotides are TGTGCCAGCAGCCAAAGCGCTAGCGGCTACGAGCAGTACTTC.

This clonotype showed up just a few times. The chain employs TRBV4-3 and TRBJ1-6; a weak D match, TRBD1 (6 bases). Trimming left V 3 bases short and J 0 bases short, with 15 bases between. The CDR3 spans 18 residues. CDR1 LGHNA and CDR2 YSLEER come from the germline V gene. The CDR3 nucleotides are TGCGCCAGCAGCCAGGGACACTCGAGGAGCTCCTATAATTCACCCCTCCACTTT. Its translation is CASSQGHSRSSYNSPLHF.

V gene TRBV3-1 combines with J gene TRBJ2-7, with no clear D. This CDR3 is 14 amino acids long. With 3 bases removed from V and 3 bases from J, the gap between germline ends came to 12 bases. Germline loops: CDR1 LGHDT, CDR2 YNNKEL (reference sequence). The CDR3 nucleotides are TGTGCCAGCAGCCACAGACTCCTTGTCTACGAGCAGTACTTC. It specifies CASSHRLLVYEQYF.

This clonotype has a single count. J is TRBJ2-3 and V is TRBV6-1, with D perhaps matching TRBD1 (5 bases). V dropped 7 bases and J dropped 2 bases, with 13 bases sitting between them. This CDR3 spans 14 amino acids. The V gene's germline CDR1 is MNHNS and CDR2 SASEGT. CDR3 in amino acids: CASKMTAYTDTQYF. The CDR3 DNA follows: TGTGCCAGCAAAATGACAGCCTACACAGATACGCAGTATTTT.

This clonotype was picked up a small number of times. This chain uses TRBV6-5 with TRBJ1-2; TRBD1 might be the D (5 bases). Germline V gives CDR1 MNHEY, CDR2 SVGAGI. The CDR3 extends over 14 amino acids. The V end lost 4 bases, the J end lost 4 bases, and 13 bases lay between the germline ends. Written as DNA, the CDR3 is TGTGCCAGCAGTTCAGACAGTTACCTCTATGGCTACACCTTC. Translated: CASSSDSYLYGYTF.

V gene TRBV7-8 combines with J gene TRBJ2-1; unclear D gene. Deletions cut 2 bases from V and 10 bases from J, with 9 bases between. The CDR3 has 12 residues. Germline V gene data show CDR1 as SGHVS and CDR2 as FQNEAQ. This CDR3 reads CASSLTVGEQFF. The CDR3 DNA follows: TGTGCCAGCAGCTTAACAGTTGGCGAGCAGTTCTTC. The whole variable domain, remainder taken from reference TRBV7-8 and TRBJ2-1, is GAGVSQSPRYKVAKRGQDVALRCDPISGHVSLFWYQQALGQGPEFLTYFQNEAQLDKSGLPSDRFFAERPEGSVSTLKIQRTQQEDSAVYLCASSLTVGEQFFGPGTRLTVL.

In this sample, this clonotype turned up once. V and J are TRBV11-1 and TRBJ2-2; 12 bases are shared with TRBD2. CDR1 and CDR2 from the germline V gene are SGHAT and FQDESV (reference sequence). This CDR3 contains 18 residues. Germline trimming cut 5 bases from V and 2 bases from J; bases unmatched to any gene: 9. DNA for the CDR3: TGTGCCAGCAGCCCTTACGGACTAGCGGGAATCAACACCGGGGAGCTGTTTTTT. Encoded protein: CASSPYGLAGINTGELFF.

V and J are TRBV3-1 and TRBJ1-1; D is possibly TRBD1 (6 bases). CDR1 and CDR2 (germline): LGHDT, YNNKEL (reference sequence). The V end lost 6 bases, the J end lost 1 base, and 12 bases lay between the germline ends. There are 14 residues in the CDR3. Here the CDR3 reads CASRPGQTNTEAFF. CDR3 sequence (DNA): TGTGCCAGCAGACCAGGACAGACGAACACTGAAGCTTTCTTT. The entire variable domain, with the rest obtained from reference TRBV3-1 and TRBJ1-1, is as follows: DTAVSQTPKYLVTQMGNDKSIKCEQNLGHDTMYWYKQDSKKFLKIMFSYNNKELIINETVPNRFSPKSPDKAHLNLHINSLELGDSAVYFCASRPGQTNTEAFFGQGTRLTVV.

J is TRBJ1-1 and V is TRBV19; a possible D gene is TRBD1 (6 bases). Germline loops: CDR1 LNHDA, CDR2 SQIVND (reference sequence). This CDR3 has 13 amino acids. Trimming shortened V by 5 bases and J by 3 bases, and 10 bases separated the two germline ends. This CDR3 is CASSSGAYTEAFF. In DNA, the CDR3 is TGTGCCAGTAGTTCGGGGGCTTACACTGAAGCTTTCTTT.

The chain is built from TRBV5-1 and TRBJ2-1, with D uncertain. This CDR3 spans 15 amino acids. V was trimmed by 0 bases and J by 5 bases, leaving 12 bases between them. The germline V gene has CDR1 SGHRS and CDR2 YFSETQ. For the CDR3, the DNA is TGCGCCAGCAGCTTGGGGCCACAACTGAACAATGAGCAGTTCTTC. Translating it yields CASSLGPQLNNEQFF.

V and J are TRBV27 and TRBJ1-1; perhaps TRBD1 as D (6 bases). Germline-derived CDR1 and CDR2 are MNHEY and SMNVEV (reference sequence). The length of the CDR3 is 14 residues. The ends were cut back, 6 bases at V and 1 base at J, with 12 bases in the middle. The DNA of the CDR3 is TGTGCCAGCAGCAACAGGGCCGGGAACACTGAAGCTTTCTTT. Its translation is CASSNRAGNTEAFF.

The chain combines TRBV7-9 with TRBJ1-1, with no clear D. From germline, CDR1 is SEHNR and CDR2 FQNEAQ (reference sequence). V dropped 5 bases and J dropped 0 bases, with 13 bases sitting between them. This CDR3 is built from 15 residues. As DNA, the CDR3 is TGTGCCAGCAGCCCGTTCGTCCCCCTGAACACTGAAGCTTTCTTT. Amino acids: CASSPFVPLNTEAFF.

This clonotype was seen only a few times. J is TRBJ1-1 and V is TRBV7-9; D not certain. Between the trimmed V and J ends, which lost 3 bases and 6 bases, there was a span of 8 bases. The V gene's germline CDR1 is SEHNR and CDR2 FQNEAQ (reference sequence). The CDR3 runs to 12 residues. CDR3 in amino acids: CASSFFRAEAFF. CDR3 in DNA: TGTGCCAGCAGCTTTTTTCGTGCTGAAGCTTTCTTT.

Here the CDR3 DNA reads TGCAGCGTTGCCAGGGGCGCTGGCATTCAGTACTTC. Translation gives CSVARGAGIQYF. The chain couples TRBV29-1 to TRBJ2-4; maybe TRBD1 (6 bases). CDR3 size: 12 residues. The ends were cut back, 4 bases at V and 9 bases at J, with 13 bases in the middle. CDR1 is SQVTM, CDR2 ANQGSEA, per germline. Full variable domain (remainder filled in from reference TRBV29-1 and TRBJ2-4): SAVISQKPSRDICQRGTSLTIQCQVDSQVTMMFWYRQQPGQSLTLIATANQGSEATYESGFVIDKFPISRPNLTFSTLTVSNMSPEDSSIYLCSVARGAGIQYFGAGTRLSVL.

This chain connects TRBV12-3 or TRBV12-4 to TRBJ1-1, with D perhaps matching TRBD1 (5 bases). This CDR3 spans 16 amino acids. V gave up 7 bases and J gave up 5 bases, with 23 bases separating them. CDR3 residues: CASNPGGGRGGTEAFF. The CDR3 bases are TGTGCCAGCAACCCCGGGGGGGGAAGGGGAGGAACTGAAGCTTTCTTT.

In this sample, this clonotype turned up a few times. The chain couples TRBV7-2 to TRBJ2-3; 12 nucleotides line up with TRBD2. The CDR3 loop spans 15 amino acids. The ends lost 5 bases at V and 6 bases at J; junction bases unmatched: 6. Looked up from germline, CDR1 is SGHTA and CDR2 is FQGNSA. CDR3 residues: CASSVTSGRTDTQYF. The CDR3 nucleotides read TGTGCCAGCAGCGTGACTAGCGGGAGAACGGATACGCAGTATTTT.

This clonotype was recorded many times. The V gene is TRBV25-1, the J gene TRBJ2-7; D is perhaps TRBD2 (6 bases). This CDR3 contains 13 residues. Germline V gives CDR1 MGHDK, CDR2 SYGVNS. Trimming shortened V by 1 base and J by 5 bases, and 9 bases separated the two germline ends. CDR3 in DNA: TGTGCCAGCAGTGAATTGGAGGGCCACGAGCAGTACTTC. Translating gives CASSELEGHEQYF.

This clonotype was observed a handful of times. This chain uses TRBV28 with TRBJ1-5; perhaps TRBD1 as D (6 bases). The V gene's germline CDR1 is MDHEN and CDR2 SYDVKM. The CDR3 runs 14 residues. Trimming took 6 bases from V and 2 from J, leaving 11 bases between them. CDR3 sequence reads: CASSQGQRNQPQHF. CDR3 bases: TGTGCCAGCAGCCAGGGACAACGCAATCAGCCCCAGCATTTT.

V usage is TRBV28 and J usage is TRBJ2-7; TRBD2 is a possible D gene (5 bases). The V end was cut by 5 bases, the J end by 3 bases, with 17 bases between. CDR3 length: 15 residues. Germline CDR1 reads MDHEN; CDR2 reads SYDVKM. CDR3 sequence reads: CASSTGSQWLYEQYF. The CDR3 coding sequence is TGTGCCAGCAGTACTGGGAGCCAGTGGCTCTACGAGCAGTACTTC.